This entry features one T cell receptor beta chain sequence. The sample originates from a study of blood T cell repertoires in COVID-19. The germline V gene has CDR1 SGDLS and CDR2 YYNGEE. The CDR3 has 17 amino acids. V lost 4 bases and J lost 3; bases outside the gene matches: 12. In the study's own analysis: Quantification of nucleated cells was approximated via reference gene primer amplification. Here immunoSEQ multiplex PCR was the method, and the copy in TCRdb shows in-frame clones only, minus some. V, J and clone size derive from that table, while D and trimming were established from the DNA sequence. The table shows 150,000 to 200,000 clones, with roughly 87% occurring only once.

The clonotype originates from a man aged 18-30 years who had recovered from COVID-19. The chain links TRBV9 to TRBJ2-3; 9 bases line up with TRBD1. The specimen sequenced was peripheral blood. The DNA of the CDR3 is TGTGCCAGCAGCCATACTGAGCCGGGACAGGGAACAGATACGCAGTATTTT. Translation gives CASSHTEPGQGTDTQYF.